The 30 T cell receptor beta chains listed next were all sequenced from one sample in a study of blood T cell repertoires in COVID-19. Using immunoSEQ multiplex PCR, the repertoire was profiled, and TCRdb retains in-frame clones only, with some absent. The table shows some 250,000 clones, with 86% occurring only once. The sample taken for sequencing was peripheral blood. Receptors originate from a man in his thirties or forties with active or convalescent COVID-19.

CDR3: CASSYSYSNQPQHF. The CDR3 DNA reads as TGTGCCAGCAGTTACTCATATAGCAATCAGCCCCAGCATTTT. The chain uses TRBV6-5 and TRBJ1-5; no firm D call. Trimming cost V 0 bases and J 0 bases, with 3 bases left between them. Germline V gene sequence: CDR1 MNHEY, CDR2 SVGAGI. This CDR3 is 14 amino acids long.

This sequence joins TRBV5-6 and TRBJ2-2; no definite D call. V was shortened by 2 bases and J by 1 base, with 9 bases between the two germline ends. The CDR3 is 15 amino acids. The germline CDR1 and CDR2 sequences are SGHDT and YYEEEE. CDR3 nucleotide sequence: TGTGCCAGCAGCTTACCACAGAAGAACACCGGGGAGCTGTTTTTT. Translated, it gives CASSLPQKNTGELFF.

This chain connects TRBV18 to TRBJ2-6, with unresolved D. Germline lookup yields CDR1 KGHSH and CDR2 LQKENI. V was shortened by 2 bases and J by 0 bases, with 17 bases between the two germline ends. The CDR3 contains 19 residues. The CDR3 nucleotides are TGTGCCAGCTCACCATTGAGTCCGCAGCGAGACTCTGGGGCCAACGTCCTGACTTTC. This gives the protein CASSPLSPQRDSGANVLTF.

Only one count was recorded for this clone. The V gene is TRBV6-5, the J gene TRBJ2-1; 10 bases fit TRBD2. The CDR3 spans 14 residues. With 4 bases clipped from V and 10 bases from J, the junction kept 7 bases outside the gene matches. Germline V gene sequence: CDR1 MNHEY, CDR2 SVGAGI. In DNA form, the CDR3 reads TGTGCCAGCAGTTCCGGGACTAGCGCTTCGGAGCAGTTCTTC. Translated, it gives CASSSGTSASEQFF.

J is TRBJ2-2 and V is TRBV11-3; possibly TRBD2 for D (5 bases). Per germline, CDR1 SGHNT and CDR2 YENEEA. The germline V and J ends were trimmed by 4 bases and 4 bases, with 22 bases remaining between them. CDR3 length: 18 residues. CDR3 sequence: CASSSRLAARGGTGELFF. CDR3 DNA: TGTGCCAGCAGCTCCAGACTCGCCGCCCGGGGTGGCACCGGGGAGCTGTTTTTT.

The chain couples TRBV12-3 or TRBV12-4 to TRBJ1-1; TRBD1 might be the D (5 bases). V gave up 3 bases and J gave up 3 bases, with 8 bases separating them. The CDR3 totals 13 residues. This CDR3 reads CASSLFRDTEAFF. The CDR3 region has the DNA TGTGCCAGCAGTTTGTTCAGGGACACTGAAGCTTTCTTT.

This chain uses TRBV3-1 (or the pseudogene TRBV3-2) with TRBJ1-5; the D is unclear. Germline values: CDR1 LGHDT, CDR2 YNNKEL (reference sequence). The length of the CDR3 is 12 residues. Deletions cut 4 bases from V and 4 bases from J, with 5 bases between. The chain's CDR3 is CASSPGNQPQHF. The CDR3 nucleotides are TGTGCCAGCAGCCCGGGTAATCAGCCCCAGCATTTT.

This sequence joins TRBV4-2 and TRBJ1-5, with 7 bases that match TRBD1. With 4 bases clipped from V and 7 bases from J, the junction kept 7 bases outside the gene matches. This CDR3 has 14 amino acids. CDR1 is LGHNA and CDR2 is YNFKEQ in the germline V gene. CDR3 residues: CASSLDRVGQPQHF. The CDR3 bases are TGTGCCAGCAGCCTCGACAGGGTAGGGCAGCCCCAGCATTTT.

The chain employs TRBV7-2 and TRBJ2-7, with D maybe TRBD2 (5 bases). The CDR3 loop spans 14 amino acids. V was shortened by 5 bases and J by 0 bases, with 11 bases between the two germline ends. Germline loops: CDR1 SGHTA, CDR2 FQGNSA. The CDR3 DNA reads TGTGCCAGCAGCCTAGACTACAACTCCTACGAGCAGTACTTC. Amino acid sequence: CASSLDYNSYEQYF.

DNA for the CDR3: TGTGCCTGGATGGGGACAGGGGGGGTATTCTCCTACGAGCAGTACTTC. As protein: CAWMGTGGVFSYEQYF. V and J are TRBV30 and TRBJ2-7; 11 bases fit TRBD1. Looked up from germline, CDR1 is GTSNPN and CDR2 is SVGIG (reference sequence). The CDR3 consists of 16 residues. Trimming cost V 4 bases and J 0 bases; bases outside gene matches: 8.

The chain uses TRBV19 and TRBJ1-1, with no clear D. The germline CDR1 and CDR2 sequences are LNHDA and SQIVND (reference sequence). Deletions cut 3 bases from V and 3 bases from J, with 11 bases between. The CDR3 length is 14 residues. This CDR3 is CASSMERVDTEAFF. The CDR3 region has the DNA TGTGCCAGTAGTATGGAGAGGGTTGACACTGAAGCTTTCTTT.

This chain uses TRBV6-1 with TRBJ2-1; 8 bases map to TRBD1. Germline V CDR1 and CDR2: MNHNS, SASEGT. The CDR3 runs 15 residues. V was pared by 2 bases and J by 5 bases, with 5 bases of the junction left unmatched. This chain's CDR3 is CASSELGTGNNEQFF. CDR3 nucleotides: TGTGCCAGCAGTGAATTAGGGACAGGTAACAATGAGCAGTTCTTC.

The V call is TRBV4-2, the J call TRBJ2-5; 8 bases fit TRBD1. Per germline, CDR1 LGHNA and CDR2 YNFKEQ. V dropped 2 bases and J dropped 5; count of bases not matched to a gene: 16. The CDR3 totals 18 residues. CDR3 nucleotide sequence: TGTGCCAGCAGCCAATCCAATGACAGGGGAGGTTTGGGGGAGACCCAGTACTTC. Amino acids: CASSQSNDRGGLGETQYF.

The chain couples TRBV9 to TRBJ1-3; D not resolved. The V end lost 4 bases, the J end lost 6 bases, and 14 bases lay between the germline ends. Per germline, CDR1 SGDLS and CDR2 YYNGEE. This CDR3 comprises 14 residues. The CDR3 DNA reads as TGTGCCAGCAGCCCCAGCGGTCATATAAACACCATATATTTT. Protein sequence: CASSPSGHINTIYF.

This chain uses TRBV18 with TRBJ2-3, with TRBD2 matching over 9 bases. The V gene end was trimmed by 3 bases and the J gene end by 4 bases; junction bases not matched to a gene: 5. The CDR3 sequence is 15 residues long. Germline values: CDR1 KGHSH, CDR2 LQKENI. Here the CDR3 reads CASSPAGGNPDTQYF. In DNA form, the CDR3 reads TGTGCCAGCTCACCCGCGGGGGGGAACCCAGATACGCAGTATTTT. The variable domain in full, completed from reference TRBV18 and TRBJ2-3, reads NAGVMQNPRHLVRRRGQEARLRCSPMKGHSHVYWYRQLPEEGLKFMVYLQKENIIDESGMPKERFSAEFPKEGPSILRIQQVVRGDSAAYFCASSPAGGNPDTQYFGPGTRLTVL.

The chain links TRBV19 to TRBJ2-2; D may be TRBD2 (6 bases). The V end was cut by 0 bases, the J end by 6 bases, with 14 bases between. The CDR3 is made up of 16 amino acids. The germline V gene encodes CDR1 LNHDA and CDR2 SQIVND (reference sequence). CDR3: CASSIDLGGLSGELFF. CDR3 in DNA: TGTGCCAGTAGTATAGATCTGGGAGGCTTGTCCGGGGAGCTGTTTTTT. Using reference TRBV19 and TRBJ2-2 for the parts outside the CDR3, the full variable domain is DGGITQSPKYLFRKEGQNVTLSCEQNLNHDAMYWYRQDPGQGLRLIYYSQIVNDFQKGDIAEGYSVSREKKESFPLTVTSAQKNPTAFYLCASSIDLGGLSGELFFGEGSRLTVL.

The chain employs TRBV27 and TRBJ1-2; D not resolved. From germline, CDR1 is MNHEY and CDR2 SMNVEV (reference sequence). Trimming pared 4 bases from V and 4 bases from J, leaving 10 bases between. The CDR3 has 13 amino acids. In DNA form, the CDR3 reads TGTGCCAGCAGTTCCGGTGGGAGCTATGGCTACACCTTC. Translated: CASSSGGSYGYTF.

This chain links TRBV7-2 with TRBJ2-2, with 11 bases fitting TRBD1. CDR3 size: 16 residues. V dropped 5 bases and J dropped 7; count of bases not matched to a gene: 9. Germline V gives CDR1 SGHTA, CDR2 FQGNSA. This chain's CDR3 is CASSPRTGGYFGELFF. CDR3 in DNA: TGTGCCAGCAGCCCTAGGACAGGGGGCTATTTCGGGGAGCTGTTTTTT.

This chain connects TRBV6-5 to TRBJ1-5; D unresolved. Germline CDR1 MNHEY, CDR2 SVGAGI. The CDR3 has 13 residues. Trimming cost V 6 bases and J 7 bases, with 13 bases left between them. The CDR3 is CASSEVKIQPQHF. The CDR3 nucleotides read TGTGCCAGCAGCGAGGTCAAAATACAGCCCCAGCATTTT.

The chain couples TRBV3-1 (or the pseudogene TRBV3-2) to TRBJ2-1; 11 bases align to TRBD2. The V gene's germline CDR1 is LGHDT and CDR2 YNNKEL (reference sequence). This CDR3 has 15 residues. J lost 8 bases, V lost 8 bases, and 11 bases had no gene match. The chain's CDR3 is CASLIAGGPGDEQFF. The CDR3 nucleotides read TGTGCCAGCCTGATAGCGGGGGGGCCTGGCGATGAGCAGTTCTTC.

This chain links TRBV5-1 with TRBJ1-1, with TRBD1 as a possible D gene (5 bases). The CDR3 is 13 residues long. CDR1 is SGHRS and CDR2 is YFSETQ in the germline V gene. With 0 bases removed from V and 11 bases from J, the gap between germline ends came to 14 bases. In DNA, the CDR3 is TGCGCCAGCAGCTTGGGGGCAGGGCTTGAGGCTTTCTTT. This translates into CASSLGAGLEAFF.

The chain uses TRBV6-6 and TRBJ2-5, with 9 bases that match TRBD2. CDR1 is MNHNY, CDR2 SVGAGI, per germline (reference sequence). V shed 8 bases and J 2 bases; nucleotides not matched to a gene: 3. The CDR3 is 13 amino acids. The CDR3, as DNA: TGTGCCAGCTTCCTAGCGGGACAAGAGACCCAGTACTTC. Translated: CASFLAGQETQYF.

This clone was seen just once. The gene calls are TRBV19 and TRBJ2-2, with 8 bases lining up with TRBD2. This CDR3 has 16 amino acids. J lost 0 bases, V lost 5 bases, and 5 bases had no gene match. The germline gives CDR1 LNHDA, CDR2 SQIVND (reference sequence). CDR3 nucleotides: TGTGCCAGTAGTCAATCAGCGGGGGCGAACACCGGGGAGCTGTTTTTT. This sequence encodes CASSQSAGANTGELFF.

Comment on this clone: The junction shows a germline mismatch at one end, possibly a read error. CDR3 sequence (DNA): TGTGCCGGTAGACAGGGAGCCCCTAACTATGGCTACACCTTC. It is translated as CAGRQGAPNYGYTF. The genes are TRBV19 and TRBJ1-2, with 7 bases matching TRBD1. The CDR3 has 14 amino acids. Germline loops: CDR1 LNHDA, CDR2 SQIVND (reference sequence).

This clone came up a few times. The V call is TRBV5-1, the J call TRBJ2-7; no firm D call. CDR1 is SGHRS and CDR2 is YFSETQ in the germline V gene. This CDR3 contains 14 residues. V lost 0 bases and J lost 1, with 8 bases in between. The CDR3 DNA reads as TGCGCCAGCAGCTTGGGACTGTCTTCCTACGAGCAGTACTTC. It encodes CASSLGLSSYEQYF.

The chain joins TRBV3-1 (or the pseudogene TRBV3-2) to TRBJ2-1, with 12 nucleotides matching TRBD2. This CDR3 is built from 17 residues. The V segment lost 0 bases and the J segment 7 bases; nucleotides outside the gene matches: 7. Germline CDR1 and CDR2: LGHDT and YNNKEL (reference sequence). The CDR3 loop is CASSQETSGGVRNEQFF. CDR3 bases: TGTGCCAGCAGCCAAGAGACTAGCGGGGGTGTTAGGAATGAGCAGTTCTTC.

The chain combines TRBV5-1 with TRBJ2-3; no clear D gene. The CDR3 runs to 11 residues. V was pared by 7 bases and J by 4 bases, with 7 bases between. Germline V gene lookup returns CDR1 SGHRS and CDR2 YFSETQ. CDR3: CASQGADTQYF. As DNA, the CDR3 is TGCGCCAGCCAAGGAGCAGATACGCAGTATTTT.

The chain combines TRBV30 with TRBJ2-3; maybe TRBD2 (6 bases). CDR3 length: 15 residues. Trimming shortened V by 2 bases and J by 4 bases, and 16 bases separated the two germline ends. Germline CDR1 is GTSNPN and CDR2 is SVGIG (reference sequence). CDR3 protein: CAWSSPGRLADTQYF. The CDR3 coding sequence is TGTGCCTGGAGTTCCCCAGGGAGGCTAGCAGATACGCAGTATTTT.

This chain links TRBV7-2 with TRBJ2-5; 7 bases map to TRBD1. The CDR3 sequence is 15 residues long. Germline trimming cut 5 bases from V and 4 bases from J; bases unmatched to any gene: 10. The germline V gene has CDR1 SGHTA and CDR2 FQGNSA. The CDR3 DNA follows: TGTGCCAGCAGCAGGAGACAGGGCTGGGGAGAGACCCAGTACTTC. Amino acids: CASSRRQGWGETQYF.

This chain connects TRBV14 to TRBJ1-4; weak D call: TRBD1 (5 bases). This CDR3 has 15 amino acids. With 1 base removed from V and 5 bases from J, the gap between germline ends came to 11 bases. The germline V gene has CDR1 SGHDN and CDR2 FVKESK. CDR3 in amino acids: CASSQADTENEKLFF. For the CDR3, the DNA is TGTGCCAGCAGCCAAGCGGACACAGAAAATGAAAAACTGTTTTTT.